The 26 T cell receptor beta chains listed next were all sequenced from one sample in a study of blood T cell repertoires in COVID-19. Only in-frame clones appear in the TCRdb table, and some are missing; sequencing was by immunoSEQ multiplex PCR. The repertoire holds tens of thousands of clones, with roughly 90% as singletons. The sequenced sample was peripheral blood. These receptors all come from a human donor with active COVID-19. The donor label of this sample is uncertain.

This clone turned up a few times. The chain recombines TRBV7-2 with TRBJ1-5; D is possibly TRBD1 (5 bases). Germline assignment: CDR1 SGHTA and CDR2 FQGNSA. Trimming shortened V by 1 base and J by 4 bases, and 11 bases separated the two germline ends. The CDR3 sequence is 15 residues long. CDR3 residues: CASSLGGGGNQPQHF. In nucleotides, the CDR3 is TGTGCCAGCAGCTTAGGTGGGGGAGGTAATCAGCCCCAGCATTTT.

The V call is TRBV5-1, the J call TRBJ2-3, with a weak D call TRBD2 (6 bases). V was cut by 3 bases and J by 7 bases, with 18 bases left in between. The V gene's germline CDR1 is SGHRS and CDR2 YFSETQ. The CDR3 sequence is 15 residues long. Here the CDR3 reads CASSSQEGPGNTQYF. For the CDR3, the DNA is TGCGCCAGCAGCTCCCAGGAGGGGCCAGGAAATACGCAGTATTTT.

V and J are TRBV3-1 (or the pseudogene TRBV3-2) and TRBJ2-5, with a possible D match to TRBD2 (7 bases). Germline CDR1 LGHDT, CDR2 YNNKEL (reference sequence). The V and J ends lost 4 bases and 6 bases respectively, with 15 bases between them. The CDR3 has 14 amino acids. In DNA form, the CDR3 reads TGTGCCAGCAGCCGGGGGGGCCGGATACAGACCCAGTACTTC. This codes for CASSRGGRIQTQYF.

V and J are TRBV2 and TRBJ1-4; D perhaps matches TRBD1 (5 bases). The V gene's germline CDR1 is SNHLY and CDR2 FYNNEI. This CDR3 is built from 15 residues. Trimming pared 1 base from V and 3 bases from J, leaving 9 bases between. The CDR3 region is CASSEERGANEKLFF. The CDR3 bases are TGTGCCAGCAGTGAAGAAAGGGGTGCTAATGAAAAACTGTTTTTT.

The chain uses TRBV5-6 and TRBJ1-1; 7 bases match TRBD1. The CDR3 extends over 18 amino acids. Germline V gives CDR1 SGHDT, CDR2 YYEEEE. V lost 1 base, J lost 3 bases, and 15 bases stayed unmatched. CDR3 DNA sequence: TGTGCCAGCAGCTTGAGACAGGGTAAGACTGGGCCGGACACTGAAGCTTTCTTT. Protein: CASSLRQGKTGPDTEAFF.

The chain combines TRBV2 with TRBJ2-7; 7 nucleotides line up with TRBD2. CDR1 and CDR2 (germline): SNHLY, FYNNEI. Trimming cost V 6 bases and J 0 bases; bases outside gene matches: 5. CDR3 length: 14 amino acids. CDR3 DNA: TGTGCCAGCAGGTCAGCGGGGCACTCCTACGAGCAGTACTTC. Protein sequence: CASRSAGHSYEQYF.

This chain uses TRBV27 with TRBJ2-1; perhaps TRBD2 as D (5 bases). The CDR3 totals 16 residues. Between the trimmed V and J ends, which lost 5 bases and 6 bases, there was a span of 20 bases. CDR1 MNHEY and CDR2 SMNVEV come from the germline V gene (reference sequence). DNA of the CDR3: TGTGCCAGCAGTCCTTGGGAGCTAGCACACGGCAATGAGCAGTTCTTC. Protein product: CASSPWELAHGNEQFF.

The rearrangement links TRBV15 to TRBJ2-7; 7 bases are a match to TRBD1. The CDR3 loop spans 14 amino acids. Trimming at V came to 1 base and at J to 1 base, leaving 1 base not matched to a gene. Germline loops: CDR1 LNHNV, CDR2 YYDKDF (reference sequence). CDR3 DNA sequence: TGTGCCACCAGCAGAGGGGGACAGTCCTACGAGCAGTACTTC. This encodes CATSRGGQSYEQYF. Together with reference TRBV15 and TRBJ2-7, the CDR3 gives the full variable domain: DAMVIQNPRYQVTQFGKPVTLSCSQTLNHNVMYWYQQKSSQAPKLLFHYYDKDFNNEADTPDNFQSRRPNTSFCFLDIRSPGLGDTAMYLCATSRGGQSYEQYFGPGTRLTVT.

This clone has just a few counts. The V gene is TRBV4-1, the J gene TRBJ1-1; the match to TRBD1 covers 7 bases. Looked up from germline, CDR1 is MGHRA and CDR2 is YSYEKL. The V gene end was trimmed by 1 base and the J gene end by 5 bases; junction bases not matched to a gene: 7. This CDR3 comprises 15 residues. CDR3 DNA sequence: TGCGCCAGCAGCCAAGCTGGCAGGGGGTGGACTGAAGCTTTCTTT. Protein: CASSQAGRGWTEAFF.

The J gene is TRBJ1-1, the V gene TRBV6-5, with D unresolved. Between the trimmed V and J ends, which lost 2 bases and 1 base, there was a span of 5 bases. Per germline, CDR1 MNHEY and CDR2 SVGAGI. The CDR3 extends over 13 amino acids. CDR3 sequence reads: CASSYERNTEAFF. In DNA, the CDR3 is TGTGCCAGCAGTTACGAGCGGAACACTGAAGCTTTCTTT.

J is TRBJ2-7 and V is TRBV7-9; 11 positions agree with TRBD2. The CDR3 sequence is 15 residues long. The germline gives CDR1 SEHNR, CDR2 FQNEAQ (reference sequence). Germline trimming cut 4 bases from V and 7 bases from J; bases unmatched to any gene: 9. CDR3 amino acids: CASSSPGTSGWEQYF. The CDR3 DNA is TGTGCCAGCAGCTCGCCAGGGACTAGCGGATGGGAGCAGTACTTC.

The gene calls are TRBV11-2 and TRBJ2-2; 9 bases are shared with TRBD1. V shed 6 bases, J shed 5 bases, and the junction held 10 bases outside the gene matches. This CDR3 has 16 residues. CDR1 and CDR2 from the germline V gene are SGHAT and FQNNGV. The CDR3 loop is CASRRAGTGRTGELFF. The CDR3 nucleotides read TGTGCCAGCAGACGAGCCGGGACAGGGAGAACCGGGGAGCTGTTTTTT. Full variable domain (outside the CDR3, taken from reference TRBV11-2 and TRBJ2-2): EAGVAQSPRYKIIEKRQSVAFWCNPISGHATLYWYQQILGQGPKLLIQFQNNGVVDDSQLPKDRFSAERLKGVDSTLKIQPAKLEDSAVYLCASRRAGTGRTGELFFGEGSRLTVL.

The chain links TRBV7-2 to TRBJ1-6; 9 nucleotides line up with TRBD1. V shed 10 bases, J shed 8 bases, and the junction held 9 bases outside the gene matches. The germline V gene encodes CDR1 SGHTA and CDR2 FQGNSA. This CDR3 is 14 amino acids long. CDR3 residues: CATEVGTGYSPLHF. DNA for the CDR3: TGTGCCACCGAGGTTGGGACAGGGTATTCACCCCTCCACTTT. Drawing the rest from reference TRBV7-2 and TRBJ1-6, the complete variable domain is GAGVSQSPSNKVTEKGKDVELRCDPISGHTALYWYRQSLGQGLEFLIYFQGNSAPDKSGLPSDRFSAERTGGSVSTLTIQRTQQEDSAVYLCATEVGTGYSPLHFGNGTRLTVT.

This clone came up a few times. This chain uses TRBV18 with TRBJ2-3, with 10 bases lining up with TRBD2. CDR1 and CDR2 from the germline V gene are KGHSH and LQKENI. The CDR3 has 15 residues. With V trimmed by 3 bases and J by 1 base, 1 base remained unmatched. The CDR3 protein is CASSPLAGGTDTQYF. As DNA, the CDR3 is TGTGCCAGCTCACCCCTAGCGGGGGGCACAGATACGCAGTATTTT.

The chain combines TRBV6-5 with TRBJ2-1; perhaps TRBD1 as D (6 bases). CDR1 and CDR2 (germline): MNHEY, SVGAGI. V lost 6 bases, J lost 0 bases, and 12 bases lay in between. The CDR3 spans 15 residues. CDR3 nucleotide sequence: TGTGCCAGCAGGGCACAGGGCAACTCCTACAATGAGCAGTTCTTC. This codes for CASRAQGNSYNEQFF.

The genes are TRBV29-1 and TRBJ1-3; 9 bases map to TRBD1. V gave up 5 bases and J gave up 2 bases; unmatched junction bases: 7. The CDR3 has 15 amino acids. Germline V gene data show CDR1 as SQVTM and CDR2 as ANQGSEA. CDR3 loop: CSVRVGTGTGNTIYF. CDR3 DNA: TGCAGCGTTCGGGTGGGGACAGGGACTGGAAACACCATATATTTT.

CDR3 in DNA: TGTGCCAGCAGCTTTGGGTCCCAGGGGGTATTAACCTACGAGCAGTACTTC. Its protein is CASSFGSQGVLTYEQYF. This chain links TRBV13 with TRBJ2-7; 7 bases agree with TRBD1. Trimming took 3 bases from V and 2 from J; bases not matched to a gene: 13. The CDR3 sequence is 17 residues long. The germline V gene has CDR1 PRHDT and CDR2 FYEKMQ (reference sequence). The full variable domain, completed using reference TRBV13 and TRBJ2-7, is AAGVIQSPRHLIKEKRETATLKCYPIPRHDTVYWYQQGPGQDPQFLISFYEKMQSDKGSIPDRFSAQQFSDYHSELNMSSLELGDSALYFCASSFGSQGVLTYEQYFGPGTRLTVT.

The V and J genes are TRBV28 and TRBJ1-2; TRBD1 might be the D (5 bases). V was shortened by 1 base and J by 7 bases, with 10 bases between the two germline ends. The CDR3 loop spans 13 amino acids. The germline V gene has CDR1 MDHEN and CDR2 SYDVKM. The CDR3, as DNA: TGTGCCAGCAGTTTATCGGCAGGGCGTGGCTACACCTTC. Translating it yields CASSLSAGRGYTF.

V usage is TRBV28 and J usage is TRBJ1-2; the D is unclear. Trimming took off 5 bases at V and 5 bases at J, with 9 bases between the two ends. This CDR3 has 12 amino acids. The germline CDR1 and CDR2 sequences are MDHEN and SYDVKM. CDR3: CASSDSVYGYTF. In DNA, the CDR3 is TGTGCCAGCAGTGACTCTGTTTATGGCTACACCTTC.

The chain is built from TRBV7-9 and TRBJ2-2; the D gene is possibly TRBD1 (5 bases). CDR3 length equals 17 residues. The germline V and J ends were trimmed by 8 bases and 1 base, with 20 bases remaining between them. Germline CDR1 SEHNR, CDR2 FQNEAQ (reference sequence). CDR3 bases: TGTGCCAGCGCGCCACCCCAGGGTCGACGGAACACCGGGGAGCTGTTTTTT. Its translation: CASAPPQGRRNTGELFF.

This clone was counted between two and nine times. In nucleotides, the CDR3 is TGTGCCAGCAGCTTTAGGAGGGGACTGAGCAATCAGCCCCAGCATTTT. This sequence encodes CASSFRRGLSNQPQHF. This chain joins TRBV7-2 and TRBJ1-5; possibly TRBD1 for D (5 bases). Trimming took off 3 bases at V and 1 base at J, with 13 bases between the two ends. Germline CDR1 is SGHTA and CDR2 is FQGNSA. CDR3 length equals 16 residues.

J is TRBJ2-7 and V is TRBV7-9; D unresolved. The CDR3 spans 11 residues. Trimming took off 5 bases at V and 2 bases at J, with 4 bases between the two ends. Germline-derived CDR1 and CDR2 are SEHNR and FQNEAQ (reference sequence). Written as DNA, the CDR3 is TGTGCCAGCAGCCCAACCTACGAGCAGTACTTC. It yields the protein CASSPTYEQYF.

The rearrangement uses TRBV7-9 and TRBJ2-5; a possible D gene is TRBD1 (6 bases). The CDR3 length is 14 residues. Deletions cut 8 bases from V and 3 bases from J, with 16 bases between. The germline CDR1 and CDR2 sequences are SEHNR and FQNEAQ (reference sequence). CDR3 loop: CASRGPGVKETQYF. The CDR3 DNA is TGTGCCAGCCGAGGCCCAGGGGTTAAAGAGACCCAGTACTTC.

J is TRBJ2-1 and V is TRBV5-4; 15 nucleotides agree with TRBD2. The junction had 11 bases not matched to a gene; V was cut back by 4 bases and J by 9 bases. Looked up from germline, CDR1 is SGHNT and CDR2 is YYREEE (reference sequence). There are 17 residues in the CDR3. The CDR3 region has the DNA TGTGCCAGCAGCCCGGGACTAGCGGGGGGCCAAGGCAGTGAGCAGTTCTTC. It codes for CASSPGLAGGQGSEQFF.

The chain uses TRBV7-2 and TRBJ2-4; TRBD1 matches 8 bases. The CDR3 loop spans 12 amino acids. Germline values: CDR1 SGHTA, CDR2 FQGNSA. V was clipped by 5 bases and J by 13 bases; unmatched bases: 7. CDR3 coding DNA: TGTGCCAGCAGCCGCCCACAGGGGGACCAGTACTTC. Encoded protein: CASSRPQGDQYF.

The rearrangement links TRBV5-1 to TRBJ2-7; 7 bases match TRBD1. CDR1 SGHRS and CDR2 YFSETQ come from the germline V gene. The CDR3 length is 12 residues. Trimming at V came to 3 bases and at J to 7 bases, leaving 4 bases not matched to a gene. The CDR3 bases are TGCGCCAGCAGCTGGGACAGTCGGGAGCAGTACTTC. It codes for CASSWDSREQYF.